This is a list of T cell receptor beta chains from one sample in a study of blood T cells in healthy people across ages. TCRdb re-derived calls from the 5' RACE reads in MiXCR, one entry per CDR3 protein. The sample yields around 500,000 distinct CDR3 sequences, roughly 48% seen once. Sequenced material: blood. The receptors were sampled from an elderly man in good health. The CDR3 runs from the conserved cysteine through the conserved F or W. Each record gives: J gene, CDR3 length, V gene, CDR3 protein.

j_call: TRBJ2-3
cdr3_length: 16
v_call: TRBV15
cdr3_aa: CATSSDRGQSTDTQYF

j_call: TRBJ1-2
cdr3_length: 13
v_call: TRBV20-1
cdr3_aa: CSASRGGEYGYTF

j_call: TRBJ2-5
cdr3_length: 16
v_call: TRBV12-3/TRBV12-4
cdr3_aa: CASSLPRRAGVETQYF

j_call: TRBJ2-7
cdr3_length: 14
v_call: TRBV7-2
cdr3_aa: CASGLHPSYNEQYF

j_call: TRBJ1-1
cdr3_length: 15
v_call: TRBV5-5
cdr3_aa: CASSWGTGRDTEAFF

j_call: TRBJ2-7
cdr3_length: 12
v_call: TRBV7-8
cdr3_aa: CASSFSLHEQYF

j_call: TRBJ2-3
cdr3_length: 14
v_call: TRBV15
cdr3_aa: CATRVGASTDTQYF

j_call: TRBJ2-1
cdr3_length: 17
v_call: TRBV24-1
cdr3_aa: CATSDPLTSGRHNEQFF

j_call: TRBJ2-4
cdr3_length: 15
v_call: TRBV6-5
cdr3_aa: CASSYSRTAKNIRYF

j_call: TRBJ2-7
cdr3_length: 13
v_call: TRBV10-3
cdr3_aa: CAISGLSSYEQYF

j_call: TRBJ2-5
cdr3_length: 13
v_call: TRBV10-3
cdr3_aa: CATGGGSGETQYF

j_call: TRBJ2-1
cdr3_length: 15
v_call: TRBV5-1
cdr3_aa: CASSATSGGYNEQFF

j_call: TRBJ2-7
cdr3_length: 15
v_call: TRBV12-3/TRBV12-4
cdr3_aa: CASSRMGGSSYEQYF

j_call: TRBJ2-5
cdr3_length: 17
v_call: TRBV3-1
cdr3_aa: CASSPLAGVGAQETQYF

j_call: TRBJ2-5
cdr3_length: 15
v_call: TRBV4-3
cdr3_aa: CASSQTGTSKETQYF

j_call: TRBJ1-5
cdr3_length: 13
v_call: TRBV7-2
cdr3_aa: CASSHSGNQPQHF

j_call: TRBJ2-6
cdr3_length: 15
v_call: TRBV9
cdr3_aa: CASSVGGAWANVLTF

j_call: TRBJ2-1
cdr3_length: 16
v_call: TRBV5-1
cdr3_aa: CASSSEGTSGGNEQFF

j_call: TRBJ1-2
cdr3_length: 17
v_call: TRBV6-5
cdr3_aa: CASSYSAAGGNNYGYTF

j_call: TRBJ2-3
cdr3_length: 11
v_call: TRBV29-1
cdr3_aa: CSVHVADTQYF

j_call: TRBJ2-7
cdr3_length: 14
v_call: TRBV27
cdr3_aa: CASSLRLGTYEQYF

j_call: TRBJ1-1
cdr3_length: 14
v_call: TRBV7-2
cdr3_aa: CASRRVTGTTEAFF

j_call: TRBJ2-7
cdr3_length: 15
v_call: TRBV4-2
cdr3_aa: CASSQGNSGLYEQYF

j_call: TRBJ2-3
cdr3_length: 17
v_call: TRBV20-1
cdr3_aa: CSAGGLNPGGSTDTQYF

j_call: TRBJ1-2
cdr3_length: 15
v_call: TRBV20-1
cdr3_aa: CSARAWSGGGWGYTF

j_call: TRBJ2-3
cdr3_length: 17
v_call: TRBV4-1
cdr3_aa: CASSQDGTSGRTDTQYF

j_call: TRBJ2-5
cdr3_length: 15
v_call: TRBV9
cdr3_aa: CASSVAPISGETQYF

j_call: TRBJ2-7
cdr3_length: 16
v_call: TRBV30
cdr3_aa: CAWRPVGTPSSYEQYF

j_call: TRBJ2-5
cdr3_length: 13
v_call: TRBV29-1
cdr3_aa: CSVVTGGVQTQYF

j_call: TRBJ1-2
cdr3_length: 15
v_call: TRBV6-2/TRBV6-3
cdr3_aa: CASSLGGTNFYGYTF

j_call: TRBJ1-2
cdr3_length: 12
v_call: TRBV10-3
cdr3_aa: CAISDAGYGYTF

j_call: TRBJ1-1
cdr3_length: 14
v_call: TRBV14
cdr3_aa: CASSQEPESRGAFF

j_call: TRBJ2-3
cdr3_length: 16
v_call: TRBV20-1
cdr3_aa: CSASSPSSGGGDTQYF

j_call: TRBJ1-4
cdr3_length: 16
v_call: TRBV11-2
cdr3_aa: CASSLSRGTGNEKLFF

j_call: TRBJ1-2
cdr3_length: 12
v_call: TRBV7-6
cdr3_aa: CANSSTRYGYTF

j_call: TRBJ2-2
cdr3_length: 13
v_call: TRBV20-1
cdr3_aa: CSFAGVGTGELFF

j_call: TRBJ2-3
cdr3_length: 15
v_call: TRBV5-1
cdr3_aa: CASSLVLQTTDTQYF

j_call: TRBJ1-4
cdr3_length: 13
v_call: TRBV28
cdr3_aa: CASSLDRAEKLFF

j_call: TRBJ2-1
cdr3_length: 16
v_call: TRBV7-3
cdr3_aa: CASSLTSTGSRDEQFF

j_call: TRBJ2-7
cdr3_length: 15
v_call: TRBV7-2
cdr3_aa: CASSLWDRGSYEQYF

j_call: TRBJ2-1
cdr3_length: 14
v_call: TRBV14
cdr3_aa: CASSQNWADNEQFF

j_call: -
cdr3_length: 14
v_call: TRBV12-3/TRBV12-4
cdr3_aa: CASSGTGGRETQYF

j_call: TRBJ2-1
cdr3_length: 15
v_call: TRBV6-1
cdr3_aa: CASSPLAGIPNEQFF

j_call: TRBJ1-2
cdr3_length: 13
v_call: TRBV20-1
cdr3_aa: CSAGGTGDRGYTF

j_call: TRBJ1-5
cdr3_length: 17
v_call: TRBV6-6
cdr3_aa: CASSYPTGALLNQPQHF

j_call: TRBJ2-1
cdr3_length: 16
v_call: TRBV7-6
cdr3_aa: CASSLAEGFGPNEQFF

j_call: TRBJ2-3
cdr3_length: 17
v_call: TRBV15
cdr3_aa: CATSTAGTSGYTDTQYF

j_call: TRBJ1-5
cdr3_length: 14
v_call: TRBV3-1
cdr3_aa: CASSLKRGRQPQHF

j_call: TRBJ2-7
cdr3_length: 15
v_call: TRBV6-2/TRBV6-3
cdr3_aa: CATHLRDPQAYEQYF

j_call: TRBJ2-5
cdr3_length: 14
v_call: TRBV24-1
cdr3_aa: CATESPLADNEQYF

j_call: TRBJ1-6
cdr3_length: 15
v_call: TRBV6-5
cdr3_aa: CASSSLVGGNSPLHF

j_call: TRBJ2-5
cdr3_length: 14
v_call: TRBV4-3
cdr3_aa: CASSQDGGLETQYF